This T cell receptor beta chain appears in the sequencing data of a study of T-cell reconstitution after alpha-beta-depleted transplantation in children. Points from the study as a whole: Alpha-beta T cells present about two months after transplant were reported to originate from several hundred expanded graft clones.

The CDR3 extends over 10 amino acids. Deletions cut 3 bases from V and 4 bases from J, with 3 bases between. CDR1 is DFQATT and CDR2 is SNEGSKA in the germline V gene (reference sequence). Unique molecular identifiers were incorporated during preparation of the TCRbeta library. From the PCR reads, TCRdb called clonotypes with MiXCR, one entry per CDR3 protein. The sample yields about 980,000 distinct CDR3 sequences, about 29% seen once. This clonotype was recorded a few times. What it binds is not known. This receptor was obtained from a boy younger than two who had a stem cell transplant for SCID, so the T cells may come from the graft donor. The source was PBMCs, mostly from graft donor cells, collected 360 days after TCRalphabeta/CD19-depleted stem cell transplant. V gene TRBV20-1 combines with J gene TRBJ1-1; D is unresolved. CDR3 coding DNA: TGCAGTGCTAGGTTCACTGAAGCTTTCTTT. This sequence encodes CSARFTEAFF.